This T cell receptor (beta chain) was observed in a study of vaccination and CD4 T cells after COVID-19. Study-wide background: Controls used CEFX viral epitopes (positive), HIV-1 Nef peptides (negative), or no peptide.

The CDR3 is 14 amino acids. Germline CDR1 SGHNT, CDR2 YENEEA. Trimming stripped 1 base from V and 1 base from J, with 6 bases between. Cultured CD4+ T cells had their DNA profiled by the Oncomine TCR Beta short-read assay. Genomic DNA was isolated from CD4+ T cells that had been cultured. TCRdb independently ran MiXCR on the PCR reads; one entry per CDR3 protein. The sample consists of over 10,000 distinct CDR3 sequences, about 56% of them appearing once. Comments on this clonotype: Its target is unknown.

The treatment denotes: approximately 9-day PBMC culture with coronavirus spike peptide pools or control peptides (ViraFEST assay). This sequence originates from a human donor who had recovered from COVID-19. This sequence joins TRBV11-3 and TRBJ2-3; no clear D gene. The sequenced sample consisted of CD4+ T cells from blood, cultured in vitro. The CDR3 here is CASSLAGGTDTQYF. As DNA, the CDR3 is TGTGCCAGCAGCTTAGCGGGTGGCACAGATACGCAGTATTTT.